This passage covers 10 T cell receptor beta chains from one sample sequenced in a study of blood T cell repertoires in COVID-19 (TCRdb year 2020). Library preparation was by the immunoSEQ multiplex PCR assay. The table comes from immuneACCESS by way of TCRdb, which keeps in-frame sequences with V and J called. Part of the clones is missing from these tables; in studies checked, under half for an unresolved V gene and the rest for unknown reasons. Recorded for this sample are some 120,000 clones; around 78% of them occurred a single time. Clones ranked in the top ten supply approximately 11% of the sample. What was sequenced was peripheral blood. The origin of the receptors is a human donor in a cohort sampled during active COVID-19.

The chain recombines TRBV2 with TRBJ1-5; TRBD1 might be the D (5 bases). CDR1 SNHLY and CDR2 FYNNEI come from the germline V gene. This CDR3 is built from 14 residues. V lost 5 bases, J lost 4 bases, and 12 bases lay in between. The DNA of the CDR3 is TGTGCCAGCAGTTCTTCAGGGCAGAATCAGCCCCAGCATTTT. Its protein is CASSSSGQNQPQHF.

The V and J genes are TRBV7-6 and TRBJ1-5; D is perhaps TRBD1 (6 bases). Germline CDR1 is SGHVS and CDR2 is FNYEAQ. Between the trimmed V and J ends, which lost 5 bases and 7 bases, there was a span of 21 bases. This CDR3 has 16 residues. This CDR3 is CASSPLGGPRGQPQHF. CDR3 in DNA: TGTGCCAGCAGCCCCCTGGGGGGGCCGAGAGGCCAGCCCCAGCATTTT.

V gene TRBV5-6 combines with J gene TRBJ2-1; 8 nucleotides align to TRBD1. V lost 2 bases to trimming and J lost 5 bases; unmatched junction nucleotides: 12. The V gene's germline CDR1 is SGHDT and CDR2 YYEEEE. The CDR3 runs 17 residues. The CDR3 sequence: CASSFGQGGLLDNEQFF. CDR3 in DNA: TGTGCCAGCAGCTTTGGACAGGGAGGCCTACTGGACAATGAGCAGTTCTTC.

This chain uses TRBV2 with TRBJ1-5, with TRBD1 identical over 7 bases. The ends lost 5 bases at V and 4 bases at J; junction bases unmatched: 5. The length of the CDR3 is 14 residues. Per germline, CDR1 SNHLY and CDR2 FYNNEI. DNA of the CDR3: TGTGCCAGCAGTTTGACAGGGCCAAATCAGCCCCAGCATTTT. It is translated as CASSLTGPNQPQHF.

In nucleotides, the CDR3 is TGTGCCAGCAGTCTAGGACAGGCTGTTGAGCAGTTCTTC. Translated, it gives CASSLGQAVEQFF. The rearrangement links TRBV6-5 to TRBJ2-1, with TRBD1 matching over 7 bases. The J segment lost 9 bases and the V segment lost 5 bases, leaving 7 bases of the junction unmatched. Germline CDR1 and CDR2: MNHEY and SVGAGI. The CDR3 is 13 amino acids.

V usage is TRBV5-5 and J usage is TRBJ2-3; weak D call: TRBD2 (5 bases). The germline V and J ends were trimmed by 4 bases and 0 bases, with 21 bases remaining between them. Germline V CDR1 and CDR2: SGHKS, YYEKEE (reference sequence). The CDR3 sequence is 18 residues long. The CDR3 sequence is CASSARVRGAASTDTQYF. The CDR3 nucleotides read TGTGCCAGCAGCGCCCGGGTCAGAGGAGCGGCTAGCACAGATACGCAGTATTTT.

The rearrangement joins TRBV27 to TRBJ2-7; 7 positions match TRBD2. This CDR3 comprises 16 residues. Germline lookup yields CDR1 MNHEY and CDR2 SMNVEV (reference sequence). V was clipped by 6 bases and J by 2 bases; unmatched bases: 13. CDR3 nucleotides: TGTGCCAGCAGCAAATTTTCCGGGACTAACCCCTACGAGCAGTACTTC. This translates into CASSKFSGTNPYEQYF.

This clone has a handful of counts. The CDR3 loop reads CASSSGGARSQETQYF. The CDR3 nucleotides are TGTGCCAGCAGCAGCGGGGGGGCTAGGTCCCAAGAGACCCAGTACTTC. The chain couples TRBV25-1 to TRBJ2-5; TRBD2 agrees at 10 bases. Per the germline V gene, CDR1 is MGHDK and CDR2 is SYGVNS. Trimming took 6 bases from V and 1 from J; bases not matched to a gene: 8. The CDR3 covers 16 residues.

The chain combines TRBV30 with TRBJ1-5; 7 bases align to TRBD1. This CDR3 is 14 amino acids long. J gave up 3 bases and V 2 bases, and 4 bases lay outside the gene matches. In germline, CDR1 is GTSNPN, CDR2 SVGIG (reference sequence). The CDR3 spells CAWSSGQHNQPQHF. The CDR3 DNA reads TGTGCCTGGAGTTCGGGACAGCACAATCAGCCCCAGCATTTT.

The chain links TRBV6-1 to TRBJ1-5; the D is unclear. The length of the CDR3 is 15 residues. The V and J ends lost 2 bases and 0 bases respectively, with 8 bases between them. Looked up from germline, CDR1 is MNHNS and CDR2 is SASEGT. The CDR3 DNA sequence: TGTGCCAGCAGTGAACTGCCCTATAGCAATCAGCCCCAGCATTTT. It yields the protein CASSELPYSNQPQHF.